These 20 T cell receptor beta chains originate from one sample sequenced in a study of blood T cell repertoires in COVID-19. TCRdb keeps only in-frame clones here, not all; method: immunoSEQ multiplex PCR. The profile shows approximately 51,000 clones, 91% of them singletons. The source material was peripheral blood. Receptors originate from an older man with active COVID-19.

The gene calls are TRBV2 and TRBJ2-7; D might be TRBD2 (6 bases). CDR1 is SNHLY and CDR2 is FYNNEI in the germline V gene. V was clipped by 3 bases and J by 3 bases, with 6 bases between them. The CDR3 has 12 amino acids. CDR3: CASSEEGYEQYF. CDR3 nucleotides: TGTGCCAGCAGTGAGGAGGGCTACGAGCAGTACTTC.

This chain links TRBV3-1 (or the pseudogene TRBV3-2) with TRBJ2-3; D call uncertain. This CDR3 has 15 amino acids. Between the trimmed V and J ends, which lost 4 bases and 2 bases, there was a span of 13 bases. CDR1 and CDR2 from the germline V gene are LGHDT and YNNKEL (reference sequence). The CDR3 here is CASSRSFTPTDTQYF. For the CDR3, the DNA is TGTGCCAGCAGCCGGAGCTTTACTCCCACAGATACGCAGTATTTT.

This chain connects TRBV18 to TRBJ1-1; 9 nucleotides line up with TRBD1. CDR1 is KGHSH and CDR2 is LQKENI in the germline V gene. The ends lost 2 bases at V and 3 bases at J; junction bases unmatched: 4. CDR3 length: 15 amino acids. CDR3 in amino acids: CASSPMGQGDTEAFF. In DNA, the CDR3 is TGTGCCAGCTCACCAATGGGACAGGGTGACACTGAAGCTTTCTTT. Supplemented by reference TRBV18 and TRBJ1-1, the full variable domain reads NAGVMQNPRHLVRRRGQEARLRCSPMKGHSHVYWYRQLPEEGLKFMVYLQKENIIDESGMPKERFSAEFPKEGPSILRIQQVVRGDSAAYFCASSPMGQGDTEAFFGQGTRLTVV.

The CDR3 here is CASSETGAYGYTF. In DNA, the CDR3 is TGTGCCAGCTCAGAGACAGGGGCCTATGGCTACACCTTC. V and J are TRBV18 and TRBJ1-2; 8 bases align to TRBD1. Germline V gene lookup returns CDR1 KGHSH and CDR2 LQKENI. The CDR3 contains 13 residues. V dropped 5 bases and J dropped 4; count of bases not matched to a gene: 3. Supplemented by reference TRBV18 and TRBJ1-2, the full variable domain reads NAGVMQNPRHLVRRRGQEARLRCSPMKGHSHVYWYRQLPEEGLKFMVYLQKENIIDESGMPKERFSAEFPKEGPSILRIQQVVRGDSAAYFCASSETGAYGYTFGSGTRLTVV.

CDR3 protein: CASLAGSYNEQFF. In nucleotides, the CDR3 is TGTGCCAGCCTGGCGGGGTCCTACAATGAGCAGTTCTTC. V gene TRBV11-1 combines with J gene TRBJ2-1, with D tentatively TRBD2 (6 bases). CDR1 is SGHAT and CDR2 is FQDESV in the germline V gene (reference sequence). V lost 8 bases, J lost 1 base, and 9 bases lay in between. This CDR3 region has 13 residues. Together with reference TRBV11-1 and TRBJ2-1, the CDR3 gives the full variable domain: EAEVAQSPRYKITEKSQAVAFWCDPISGHATLYWYRQILGQGPELLVQFQDESVVDDSQLPKDRFSAERLKGVDSTLKIQPAELGDSAMYLCASLAGSYNEQFFGPGTRLTVL.

This chain connects TRBV6-9 to TRBJ1-2; 9 bases align to TRBD1. Germline V gene data show CDR1 as MNHGY and CDR2 as SVAAGI. The ends lost 8 bases at V and 0 bases at J; junction bases unmatched: 16. The CDR3 consists of 18 residues. The CDR3 coding sequence is TGTGCCAGCGCCGGGACAGGGTACTACCCGCGTCCTAACTATGGCTACACCTTC. This translates into CASAGTGYYPRPNYGYTF.

This rearrangement joins TRBV11-3 to TRBJ1-4; 9 bases fit TRBD1. Per germline, CDR1 SGHNT and CDR2 YENEEA. The CDR3 loop spans 17 amino acids. V lost 3 bases and J lost 3; bases outside the gene matches: 8. The CDR3, as DNA: TGTGCCAGCAGCTTCAACACAGGGGGCGTAGCTAATGAAAAACTGTTTTTT. Translating it yields CASSFNTGGVANEKLFF.

The CDR3 loop is CASNNGQGHYGYTF. In nucleotides, the CDR3 is TGCGCCAGCAACAACGGACAGGGTCACTATGGCTACACCTTC. This rearrangement joins TRBV5-1 to TRBJ1-2, with 8 positions matching TRBD1. The CDR3 has 14 residues. The J segment lost 3 bases and the V segment lost 6 bases, leaving 7 bases of the junction unmatched. CDR1 and CDR2 (germline): SGHRS, YFSETQ.

This clone was detected only once. The chain is built from TRBV4-1 and TRBJ2-2; D not resolved. The ends were cut back, 2 bases at V and 6 bases at J, with 10 bases in the middle. CDR1 MGHRA and CDR2 YSYEKL come from the germline V gene. The CDR3 is 14 residues long. The chain's CDR3 is CASSQKRGAGELFF. For the CDR3, the DNA is TGCGCCAGCAGCCAAAAAAGAGGAGCCGGGGAGCTGTTTTTT.

J is TRBJ2-7 and V is TRBV19; 10 nucleotides align to TRBD1. Germline CDR1 LNHDA, CDR2 SQIVND (reference sequence). The CDR3 runs to 15 residues. Losses at the gene ends were 5 bases for V and 4 bases for J; bases not matched to a gene: 8. CDR3 nucleotide sequence: TGTGCCAGTAGTCCCATGACAGGGGGCGATTACGAGCAGTACTTC. Translation: CASSPMTGGDYEQYF.

The chain recombines TRBV5-1 with TRBJ1-6, with 9 bases aligning to TRBD1. Germline values: CDR1 SGHRS, CDR2 YFSETQ. The CDR3 consists of 17 residues. V lost 4 bases and J lost 5; bases outside the gene matches: 10. The CDR3 sequence: CASSLRRGQGNNSPLHF. Written as DNA, the CDR3 is TGCGCCAGCAGCCTCCGAAGGGGACAGGGAAATAATTCACCCCTCCACTTT.

This chain joins TRBV7-3 and TRBJ2-1; the match to TRBD1 covers 9 bases. The CDR3 is 15 residues long. V lost 2 bases, J lost 10 bases, and 9 bases stayed unmatched. Germline CDR1 is SGHTA and CDR2 is FQGTGA. CDR3 bases: TGTGCCAGCAGCTTACTGGGACAGGGAATCGGGGAGCAGTTCTTC. It translates to CASSLLGQGIGEQFF.

The chain couples TRBV30 to TRBJ1-1, with 8 nucleotides matching TRBD1. Germline lookup yields CDR1 GTSNPN and CDR2 SVGIG (reference sequence). The CDR3 loop spans 14 amino acids. V shed 0 bases, J shed 4 bases, and the junction held 4 bases outside the gene matches. The CDR3 DNA is TGTGCCTGGAGTGTAATCGACAGGGGCACTGAAGCTTTCTTT. Translation: CAWSVIDRGTEAFF.

This sequence joins TRBV7-2 and TRBJ1-5, with unresolved D. With 5 bases removed from V and 2 bases from J, the gap between germline ends came to 16 bases. The CDR3 spans 16 residues. The germline CDR1 and CDR2 sequences are SGHTA and FQGNSA. The CDR3 loop is CASSPVTVSGNQPQHF. The CDR3 DNA reads as TGTGCCAGCAGCCCCGTAACAGTTTCTGGCAATCAGCCCCAGCATTTT.

The chain employs TRBV29-1 and TRBJ2-2, with a possible D match to TRBD1 (6 bases). Germline-derived CDR1 and CDR2 are SQVTM and ANQGSEA. The CDR3 covers 13 residues. Trimming stripped 5 bases from V and 1 base from J, with 8 bases between. CDR3 DNA sequence: TGCAGCGTTCAGGGGTTGAACACCGGGGAGCTGTTTTTT. Amino acids: CSVQGLNTGELFF.

This chain links TRBV5-4 with TRBJ2-5, with 14 bases matching TRBD2. Germline CDR1 SGHNT, CDR2 YYREEE (reference sequence). The trim removed 0 bases at V and 4 bases at J, leaving 2 bases unmatched. There are 16 residues in the CDR3. The CDR3 coding sequence is TGTGCCAGCAGCTTGGTAGGACTAGCGGGGGGAGAGACCCAGTACTTC. Amino acid sequence: CASSLVGLAGGETQYF.

J is TRBJ2-1 and V is TRBV2; 13 bases fit TRBD2. Germline assignment: CDR1 SNHLY and CDR2 FYNNEI. V shed 6 bases, J shed 6 bases, and the junction held 5 bases outside the gene matches. The CDR3 sequence is 15 residues long. CDR3 sequence (DNA): TGTGCCAGCAGGAAAGGGACTAGCGGGGTCAATGAGCAGTTCTTC. Translating it yields CASRKGTSGVNEQFF.

Only one count was recorded for this clone. The chain carries TRBV10-2 and TRBJ2-5; 13 bases agree with TRBD2. Trimming cost V 9 bases and J 7 bases; bases outside gene matches: 8. Looked up from germline, CDR1 is WSHSY and CDR2 is SAAADI. This CDR3 has 14 amino acids. The CDR3 nucleotides are TGCGCCAGGAAGACTAGCGGGGGGCCTTTGACCCAGTACTTC. Translated, it gives CARKTSGGPLTQYF.

The rearrangement joins TRBV5-6 to TRBJ2-1; 7 positions agree with TRBD2. The V and J ends lost 0 bases and 5 bases, in that order; junction bases with no gene match: 5. CDR1 is SGHDT and CDR2 is YYEEEE in the germline V gene. This CDR3 region has 15 residues. The CDR3 DNA is TGTGCCAGCAGCTTGGTACGGGGGGTTGACAATGAGCAGTTCTTC. This encodes CASSLVRGVDNEQFF. Full variable domain (remainder filled in from reference TRBV5-6 and TRBJ2-1): DAGVTQSPTHLIKTRGQQVTLRCSPKSGHDTVSWYQQALGQGPQFIFQYYEEEERQRGNFPDRFSGHQFPNYSSELNVNALLLGDSALYLCASSLVRGVDNEQFFGPGTRLTVL.

The chain joins TRBV10-3 to TRBJ2-3; D possibly corresponds to TRBD2 (5 bases). The CDR3 is 14 residues long. Germline CDR1 ENHRY, CDR2 SYGVKD. The V end lost 2 bases, the J end lost 2 bases, and 8 bases lay between the germline ends. The CDR3 loop is CAISERDATDTQYF. CDR3 bases: TGTGCCATCAGTGAGCGGGATGCCACAGATACGCAGTATTTT.